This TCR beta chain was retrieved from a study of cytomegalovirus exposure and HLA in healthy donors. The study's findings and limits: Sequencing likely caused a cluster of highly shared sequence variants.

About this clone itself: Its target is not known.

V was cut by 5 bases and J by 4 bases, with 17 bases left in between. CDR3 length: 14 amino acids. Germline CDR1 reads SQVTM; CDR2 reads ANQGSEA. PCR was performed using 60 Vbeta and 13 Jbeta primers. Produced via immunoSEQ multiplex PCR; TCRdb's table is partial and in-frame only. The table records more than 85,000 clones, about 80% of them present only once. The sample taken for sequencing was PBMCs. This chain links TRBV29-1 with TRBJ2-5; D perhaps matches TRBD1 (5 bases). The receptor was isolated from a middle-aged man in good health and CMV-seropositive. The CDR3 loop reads CSVRPGQSRETQYF. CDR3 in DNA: TGCAGCGTTCGGCCAGGGCAGTCGAGAGAGACCCAGTACTTC.